This T cell receptor (beta chain) was identified during a study of blood T cells in healthy people across ages. This clonotype occurred many times. Its antigen is undetermined. Study observations and caveats: When set beside aged donors, long-lived donors presented more naive CD4+ cells and higher diversity.

The CDR3 length is 13 residues. V dropped 6 bases and J dropped 0 bases, with 8 bases sitting between them. The germline V gene has CDR1 SEHNR and CDR2 FQNEAQ (reference sequence). A second PCR of 7 to 11 cycles used a sample-barcoded 5' primer and a J-beta primer mix. Each CDR3 protein is one row after TCRdb ran MiXCR on the 5' RACE reads. The sample holds around 580,000 distinct CDR3 sequences, more than 45% seen once. The sample was blood. This clonotype originated in a man older than 75 in good health. The chain is built from TRBV7-9 and TRBJ1-1, with D uncertain. The CDR3 reads CASSSTVNTEAFF. The CDR3 nucleotides read TGTGCCAGCAGTTCCACAGTGAACACTGAAGCTTTCTTT.